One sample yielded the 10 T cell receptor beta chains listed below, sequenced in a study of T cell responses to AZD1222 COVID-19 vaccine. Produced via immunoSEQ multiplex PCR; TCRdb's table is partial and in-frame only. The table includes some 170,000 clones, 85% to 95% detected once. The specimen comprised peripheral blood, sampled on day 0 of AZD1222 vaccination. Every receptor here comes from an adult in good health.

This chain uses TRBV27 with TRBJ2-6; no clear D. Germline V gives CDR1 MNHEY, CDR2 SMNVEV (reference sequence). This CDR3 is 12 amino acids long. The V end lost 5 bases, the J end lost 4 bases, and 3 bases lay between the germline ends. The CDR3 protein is CASSGGANVLTF. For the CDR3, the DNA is TGTGCCAGCAGTGGGGGGGCCAACGTCCTGACTTTC.

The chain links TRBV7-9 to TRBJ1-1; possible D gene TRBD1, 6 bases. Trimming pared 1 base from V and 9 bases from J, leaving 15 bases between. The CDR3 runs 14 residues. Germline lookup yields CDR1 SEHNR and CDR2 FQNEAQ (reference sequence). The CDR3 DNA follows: TGTGCCAGCAGCTTAGTCGGTGATGGACAGCAAGCTTTCTTT. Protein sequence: CASSLVGDGQQAFF.

CDR3 coding DNA: TGTGCCAGCAGAGGACAGGGGAACACTGAAGCTTTCTTT. Protein: CASRGQGNTEAFF. V and J are TRBV11-2 and TRBJ1-1; 8 bases line up with TRBD1. The germline V gene has CDR1 SGHAT and CDR2 FQNNGV. This CDR3 comprises 13 residues. V shed 6 bases and J 1 base; nucleotides not matched to a gene: 1.

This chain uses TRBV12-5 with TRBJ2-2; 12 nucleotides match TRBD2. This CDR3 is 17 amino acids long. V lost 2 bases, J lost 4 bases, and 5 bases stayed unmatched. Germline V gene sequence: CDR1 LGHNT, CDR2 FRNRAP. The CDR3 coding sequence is TGTGCTAGTGGTTTGCCTAGCGGGGGGGCCGGCACCGGGGAGCTGTTTTTT. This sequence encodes CASGLPSGGAGTGELFF.

As DNA, the CDR3 is TGCGCCAGCAGCCAAGATGAGGGGGGGCCGAGGGGCTATGGCTACACCTTC. Its translation is CASSQDEGGPRGYGYTF. The chain recombines TRBV4-1 with TRBJ1-2; D perhaps matches TRBD1 (6 bases). Germline values: CDR1 MGHRA, CDR2 YSYEKL. Trimming shortened V by 0 bases and J by 4 bases, and 18 bases separated the two germline ends. The CDR3 length is 17 residues.

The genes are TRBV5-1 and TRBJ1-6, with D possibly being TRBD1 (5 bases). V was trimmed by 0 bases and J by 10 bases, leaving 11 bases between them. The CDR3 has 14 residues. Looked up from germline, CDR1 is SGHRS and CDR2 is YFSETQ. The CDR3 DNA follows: TGCGCCAGCAGCTTGGCAGGAAGGGGCTCACCCCTCCACTTT. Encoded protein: CASSLAGRGSPLHF.

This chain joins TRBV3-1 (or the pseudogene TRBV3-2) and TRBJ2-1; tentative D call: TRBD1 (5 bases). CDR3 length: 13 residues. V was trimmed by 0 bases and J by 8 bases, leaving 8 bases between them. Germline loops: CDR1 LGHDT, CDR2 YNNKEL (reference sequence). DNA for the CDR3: TGTGCCAGCAGCCAAGATAAGGGGTATGAGCAGTTCTTC. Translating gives CASSQDKGYEQFF.

The CDR3 DNA reads TGCGCCAGCAGCTTGGGCCCCGGACTAGCTGCCGGGGAGCTGTTTTTT. Protein product: CASSLGPGLAAGELFF. The chain combines TRBV5-1 with TRBJ2-2, with 8 nucleotides matching TRBD2. J was trimmed by 6 bases and V by 0 bases; bases with no gene match: 7. The CDR3 spans 16 residues. Germline assignment: CDR1 SGHRS and CDR2 YFSETQ.

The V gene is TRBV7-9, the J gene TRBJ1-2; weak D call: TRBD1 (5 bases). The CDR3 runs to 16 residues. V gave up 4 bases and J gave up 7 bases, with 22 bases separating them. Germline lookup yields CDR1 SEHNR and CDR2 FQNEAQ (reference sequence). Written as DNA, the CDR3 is TGTGCCAGCAGCTCCGCAGGGAATAACCGCGAAGTTGGCTACACCTTC. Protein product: CASSSAGNNREVGYTF.

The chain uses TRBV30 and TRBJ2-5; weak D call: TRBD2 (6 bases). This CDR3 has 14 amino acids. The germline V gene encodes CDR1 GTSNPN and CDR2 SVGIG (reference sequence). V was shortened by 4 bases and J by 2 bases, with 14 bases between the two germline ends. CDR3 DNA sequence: TGTGCCTGGATGGCAGCGGGCTTACAAGAGACCCAGTACTTC. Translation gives CAWMAAGLQETQYF.